This T cell receptor beta chain was captured in a study of T cell responses to AZD1222 COVID-19 vaccine. Note on this clone: Germline is not matched at one junction end, which may reflect a read error.

The CDR3 runs to 15 residues. Germline CDR1 GTSNPN, CDR2 SVGIG (reference sequence). Generated by immunoSEQ multiplex PCR, the TCRdb table keeps only in-frame clones and is missing some. Of 100,000 to 150,000 clones in the sample, about 86% were seen once. This receptor was identified in an adult who received the AZD1222 COVID-19 vaccine. Material: peripheral blood, obtained 28 days after the second AZD1222 dose. V and J are TRBV30 and TRBJ1-2; possible D gene TRBD1, 6 bases. CDR3 loop: CAGRDQGPNRYGYTF. The CDR3 DNA follows: TGTGCCGGGAGAGACCAGGGGCCGAACCGCTATGGCTACACCTTC.